The 16 T cell receptor beta chains listed next were all sequenced from one sample in a study of blood T cell repertoires in COVID-19. Sequenced by immunoSEQ multiplex PCR; TCRdb stores in-frame clones only, minus some. The data hold under 200,000 clones, with 70% to 80% observed a single time. Sequencing used PBMCs or T cells enriched from blood (not recorded which). All receptors derive from a woman aged 65 to 85 in a cohort exposed to, infected with or recovered from COVID-19 (not recorded which).

This chain connects TRBV15 to TRBJ1-2, with TRBD1 as a possible D gene (6 bases). Per germline, CDR1 LNHNV and CDR2 YYDKDF (reference sequence). There are 13 residues in the CDR3. Trimming left V 0 bases short and J 8 bases short, with 10 bases between. Here the CDR3 reads CATSRDWGGGYTF. DNA for the CDR3: TGTGCCACCAGCAGAGATTGGGGGGGCGGCTACACCTTC.

The V call is TRBV28, the J call TRBJ2-1; a weak D match, TRBD2 (7 bases). CDR1 and CDR2 from the germline V gene are MDHEN and SYDVKM. The ends were cut back, 4 bases at V and 3 bases at J, with 19 bases in the middle. There are 17 residues in the CDR3. Written as DNA, the CDR3 is TGTGCCAGCAGTTCTCGGCGGGGGCCTAGCTACTACAATGAGCAGTTCTTC. Translated, it gives CASSSRRGPSYYNEQFF.

J is TRBJ1-1 and V is TRBV18; the D is unclear. The CDR3 runs 16 residues. The germline V and J ends were trimmed by 0 bases and 1 base, with 12 bases remaining between them. Per the germline V gene, CDR1 is KGHSH and CDR2 is LQKENI. The CDR3 protein is CASSPPGSVRNTEAFF. The CDR3 nucleotides read TGTGCCAGCTCACCACCCGGTTCGGTACGGAACACTGAAGCTTTCTTT.

The chain uses TRBV27 and TRBJ1-4; 8 bases line up with TRBD1. The CDR3 loop spans 15 amino acids. Trimming took 6 bases from V and 2 from J; bases not matched to a gene: 5. Germline V gives CDR1 MNHEY, CDR2 SMNVEV (reference sequence). DNA for the CDR3: TGTGCCAGCAGGCCGACAGGGGCCACTAATGAAAAACTGTTTTTT. Translated: CASRPTGATNEKLFF.

This chain links TRBV10-3 with TRBJ1-4, with 12 bases that match TRBD1. The germline V gene encodes CDR1 ENHRY and CDR2 SYGVKD. After removal of 6 bases from V and 4 bases from J, the junction contained 3 bases not matched to a gene. The CDR3 is 15 residues long. Here the CDR3 reads CAIRGQGASNEKLFF. CDR3 coding DNA: TGTGCCATCAGGGGACAGGGGGCGAGTAATGAAAAACTGTTTTTT.

This sequence joins TRBV7-9 and TRBJ1-1; D gene uncertain. CDR1 SEHNR and CDR2 FQNEAQ come from the germline V gene (reference sequence). V gave up 5 bases and J gave up 1 base, with 14 bases separating them. The CDR3 is 15 residues long. The CDR3 DNA sequence: TGTGCCAGCAGCAACTACGGGGTGGGGAACACTGAAGCTTTCTTT. Translating it yields CASSNYGVGNTEAFF.

The chain has TRBV19 and TRBJ2-3, with 9 positions matching TRBD1. This CDR3 region has 18 residues. V trimming: 4 bases; J trimming: 4 bases; junction bases outside the gene matches: 15. Germline CDR1 LNHDA, CDR2 SQIVND (reference sequence). The CDR3 protein is CASSTQGPRDRAPDTQYF. CDR3 in DNA: TGTGCCAGTAGTACCCAGGGGCCTCGGGACAGGGCTCCAGATACGCAGTATTTT.

The rearrangement links TRBV18 to TRBJ2-7; tentatively, D is TRBD2 (5 bases). V dropped 1 base and J dropped 0 bases, with 13 bases sitting between them. Germline CDR1 KGHSH, CDR2 LQKENI. The CDR3 sequence is 16 residues long. The chain's CDR3 is CASSPRSGGSSYEQYF. The CDR3, as DNA: TGTGCCAGCTCACCACGGAGCGGAGGAAGCTCCTACGAGCAGTACTTC. The full variable domain, completed using reference TRBV18 and TRBJ2-7, is NAGVMQNPRHLVRRRGQEARLRCSPMKGHSHVYWYRQLPEEGLKFMVYLQKENIIDESGMPKERFSAEFPKEGPSILRIQQVVRGDSAAYFCASSPRSGGSSYEQYFGPGTRLTVT.

The chain recombines TRBV27 with TRBJ2-3, with D unclear. CDR3 length: 13 residues. The germline V and J ends were trimmed by 0 bases and 5 bases, with 6 bases remaining between them. Germline V gene sequence: CDR1 MNHEY, CDR2 SMNVEV (reference sequence). The CDR3 DNA reads as TGTGCCAGCAGTTTATCGCCAGTAGATACGCAGTATTTT. Amino acids: CASSLSPVDTQYF.

This chain uses TRBV7-3 with TRBJ2-1; D is perhaps TRBD2 (6 bases). The CDR3 is 12 amino acids. Germline V lookup: CDR1 SGHTA, CDR2 FQGTGA. With 8 bases removed from V and 9 bases from J, the gap between germline ends came to 14 bases. CDR3 nucleotides: TGTGCCAGCGGATTTTGGGGAGGTGAGCAGTTCTTC. It codes for CASGFWGGEQFF.

V usage is TRBV18 and J usage is TRBJ2-1; TRBD2 matches at 9 bases. V shed 3 bases, J shed 9 bases, and the junction held 9 bases outside the gene matches. Germline V gene sequence: CDR1 KGHSH, CDR2 LQKENI. This CDR3 comprises 15 residues. CDR3: CASSPNGGRAFEQFF. The CDR3, as DNA: TGTGCCAGCTCACCGAATGGCGGGAGGGCGTTTGAGCAGTTCTTC. Looking up the rest from reference TRBV18 and TRBJ2-1 gives the full variable domain: NAGVMQNPRHLVRRRGQEARLRCSPMKGHSHVYWYRQLPEEGLKFMVYLQKENIIDESGMPKERFSAEFPKEGPSILRIQQVVRGDSAAYFCASSPNGGRAFEQFFGPGTRLTVL.

A remark on this clone: At the DNA level, this CDR3 is encoded by other sequences in the same sample as well. This chain links TRBV28 with TRBJ1-2, with a weak D call TRBD1 (6 bases). This CDR3 contains 13 residues. Trimming stripped 2 bases from V and 8 bases from J, with 12 bases between. Germline V CDR1 and CDR2: MDHEN, SYDVKM. The CDR3 is CASSLGQSGGYTF. CDR3 nucleotide sequence: TGTGCCAGCAGTTTAGGACAGTCGGGGGGCTACACCTTC.

This chain joins TRBV5-1 and TRBJ2-3; D remains unclear. CDR1 is SGHRS, CDR2 YFSETQ, per germline. This CDR3 region has 15 residues. With 0 bases removed from V and 3 bases from J, the gap between germline ends came to 11 bases. CDR3 DNA sequence: TGCGCCAGCAGCTTGGCCTCCTCGGAGACAGATACGCAGTATTTT. This codes for CASSLASSETDTQYF.

The chain has TRBV5-1 and TRBJ2-3; D is perhaps TRBD2 (6 bases). CDR1 is SGHRS and CDR2 is YFSETQ in the germline V gene. This CDR3 spans 15 amino acids. Between the trimmed V and J ends, which lost 0 bases and 7 bases, there was a span of 15 bases. The CDR3 DNA reads TGCGCCAGCAGCTTGGTCGTCCAGGGCGGGAATACGCAGTATTTT. As protein: CASSLVVQGGNTQYF.

This clone was detected only a few times. The J gene is TRBJ2-7, the V gene TRBV27; D call uncertain. The germline CDR1 and CDR2 sequences are MNHEY and SMNVEV (reference sequence). The length of the CDR3 is 13 residues. V lost 2 bases, J lost 2 bases, and 7 bases lay in between. The CDR3 is CASSLRSTYEQYF. CDR3 sequence (DNA): TGTGCCAGCAGTTTACGATCTACCTACGAGCAGTACTTC.

This clone was recorded once. The chain couples TRBV6-4 to TRBJ2-2; the D gene is possibly TRBD1 (6 bases). The V gene's germline CDR1 is MRHNA and CDR2 SNTAGT. Trimming left V 5 bases short and J 0 bases short, with 7 bases between. The CDR3 runs 14 residues. CDR3 nucleotide sequence: TGTGCCAGCAGTCGACAGGCGAACACCGGGGAGCTGTTTTTT. Translating gives CASSRQANTGELFF.